The source of this T cell receptor (beta chain) is a study of T cells of healthy individuals. This clonotype appeared many times. From the 5' RACE reads, TCRdb called clonotypes with MiXCR, one entry per CDR3 protein. This sample carries fewer than 75,000 distinct CDR3 sequences, around 15% of them seen once, and the ten largest clones take approximately 4.7%. This CDR3 is 15 amino acids long. Trimming removed 1 base from V and 6 bases from J, with 16 bases in between. CDR1 is SGHNT, CDR2 YYREEE, per germline (reference sequence). The chain uses TRBV5-4 and TRBJ1-1; D is perhaps TRBD1 (5 bases). The source is a human donor in good health. The CDR3 coding sequence is TGTGCCAGCAGCTTGCAAGGGGCGGGTAACCCTGAAGCTTTCTTT. Translation gives CASSLQGAGNPEAFF. The full variable domain, its missing parts supplied by reference TRBV5-4 and TRBJ1-1, is ETGVTQSPTHLIKTRGQQVTLRCSSQSGHNTVSWYQQALGQGPQFIFQYYREEENGRGNFPPRFSGLQFPNYSSELNVNALELDDSALYLCASSLQGAGNPEAFFGQGTRLTVV.